What follows are 3 T cell receptor beta chains derived from one specimen sequenced in a study of cytomegalovirus exposure and HLA in healthy donors. Amplification used 60 Vbeta primers and 13 Jbeta primers. Repertoires were generated with immunoSEQ multiplex PCR, while TCRdb's copy carries only in-frame clones and drops some. With around 120,000 clones in the sample, the ten largest clones hold approximately 0.6%. Sequencing was carried out using PBMCs. The receptors were sampled from a man aged 50 to 60 in good health and CMV-seronegative.

About this clone: Germline and junction disagree at one end, which may indicate a read error. This rearrangement joins TRBV7-7 to TRBJ2-2, with TRBD2 identical over 9 bases. The CDR3 totals 15 residues. Per germline, CDR1 SSHAT and CDR2 FNYEAQ (reference sequence). CDR3 protein: CASSSAGGNTGELFF. CDR3 nucleotide sequence: TGTGCTAGCAGCTCAGCGGGGGGAAACACCGGGGAGCTGTTTTTT. Combining the CDR3 with reference TRBV7-7 and TRBJ2-2 gives the whole variable domain GAGVSQSPRYKVTKRGQDVTLRCDPISSHATLYWYQQALGQGPEFLTYFNYEAQPDKSGLPSDRFSAERPEGSISTLTIQRTEQRDSAMYRCASSSAGGNTGELFFGEGSRLTVL.

The chain couples TRBV11-2 to TRBJ2-7; 8 bases match TRBD2. V gave up 3 bases and J gave up 4 bases; unmatched junction bases: 5. Germline V gives CDR1 SGHAT, CDR2 FQNNGV. The CDR3 covers 14 residues. CDR3 sequence reads: CASSLSRGAYEQYF. For the CDR3, the DNA is TGTGCCAGCAGCTTGTCGCGGGGGGCGTACGAGCAGTACTTC.

This chain connects TRBV29-1 to TRBJ1-2, with TRBD1 as a possible D gene (6 bases). The germline CDR1 and CDR2 sequences are SQVTM and ANQGSEA. This CDR3 contains 14 residues. Deletions cut 7 bases from V and 4 bases from J, with 19 bases between. DNA of the CDR3: TGCAGCGCGATACAGGGATCTGGTGCCTATGGCTACACCTTC. This codes for CSAIQGSGAYGYTF.